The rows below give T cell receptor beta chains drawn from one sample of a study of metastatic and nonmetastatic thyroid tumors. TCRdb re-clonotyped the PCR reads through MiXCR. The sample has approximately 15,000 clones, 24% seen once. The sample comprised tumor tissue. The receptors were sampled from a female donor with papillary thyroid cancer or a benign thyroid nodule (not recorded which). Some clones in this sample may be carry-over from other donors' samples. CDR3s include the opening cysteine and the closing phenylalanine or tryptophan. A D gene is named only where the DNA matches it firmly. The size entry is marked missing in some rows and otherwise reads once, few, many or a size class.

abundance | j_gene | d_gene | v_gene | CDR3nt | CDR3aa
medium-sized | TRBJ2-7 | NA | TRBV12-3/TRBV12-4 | TGTGCCAGCAGTTATGACAAAACCTACGAGCAGTACTTC | CASSYDKTYEQYF
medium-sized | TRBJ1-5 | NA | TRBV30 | TGTGCCTGGAATCCGGACATTAATCAGCCCCAGCATTTT | CAWNPDINQPQHF
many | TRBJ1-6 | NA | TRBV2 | TGTGCCAGCAGTGAGCGGGAGGGGGGGGATTCACCCCTCCACTTT | CASSEREGGDSPLHF
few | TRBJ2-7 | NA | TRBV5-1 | TGCGCCAGCAGCTTGGACGTCAGCCCCTACGAGCAGTACTTC | CASSLDVSPYEQYF
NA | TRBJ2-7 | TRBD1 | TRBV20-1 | TGCAGTGCTACGACAGGGGCGACTAACTACGAGCAGTACTTC | CSATTGATNYEQYF
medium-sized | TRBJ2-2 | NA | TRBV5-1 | TGCGCCAGCAGCTCTGGGGCGAACACCGGGGAGCTGTTTTTT | CASSSGANTGELFF
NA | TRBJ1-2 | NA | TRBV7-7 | TGTGCTAGCAGCCCTCCGACAGGTGGATATGGCTACACCTTC | CASSPPTGGYGYTF
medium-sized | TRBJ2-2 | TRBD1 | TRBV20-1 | TGCAGTGCTAGGCGGACAGGGGAAACCGGGGAGCTGTTTTTT | CSARRTGETGELFF
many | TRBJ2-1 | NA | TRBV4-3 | TGCGCCAGCAGCGTACGGGGGATCAATGAGCAGTTCTTC | CASSVRGINEQFF
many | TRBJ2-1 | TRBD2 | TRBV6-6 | TGTGCCAGCAGTTATAGTTTAGGTCAGACTAGCGGGAGAGGGTCCTACAATGAGCAGTTCTTC | CASSYSLGQTSGRGSYNEQFF
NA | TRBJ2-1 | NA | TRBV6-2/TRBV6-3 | TGTGCCAGCAGTTACTCGGGTGTACCTGTCTTC | CASSYSGVPVF
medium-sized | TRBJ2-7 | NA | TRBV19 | TGTGCCAGTAGCCAGCAAGGGGTCCCAAGGGAGCAGTACTTC | CASSQQGVPREQYF
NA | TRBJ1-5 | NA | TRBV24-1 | TGTACCACCAGCCAGGGAACCGGTATCAATCAGCCCCAGCATTTT | CTTSQGTGINQPQHF
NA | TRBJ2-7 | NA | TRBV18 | TGTGCCAGCTCACCAGGAGGGACAGTCTCCTACGAGCAGTACTTC | CASSPGGTVSYEQYF
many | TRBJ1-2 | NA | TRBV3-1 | TGTGCCAGCAGCCAAGTCGCAGGGTTGAACTATGGCTACACCTTC | CASSQVAGLNYGYTF
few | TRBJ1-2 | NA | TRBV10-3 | TGTGCCACCCTCCAACCTCCTAACTATGGCTACACCTTC | CATLQPPNYGYTF
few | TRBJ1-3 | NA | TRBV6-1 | TGTGCCAGCAGTCCGACAGCGCAGATCTCTGTAAACACCATATATTTT | CASSPTAQISVNTIYF
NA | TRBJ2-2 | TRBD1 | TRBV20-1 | TGCAGTGCTAGGGATGCTACCGGGACAGGCTTCACCGGGGAGCTGTTTTTT | CSARDATGTGFTGELFF
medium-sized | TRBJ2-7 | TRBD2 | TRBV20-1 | TGCAGTGCCAAAGAGGGCGCGGGAGGGCGGGACGAGCAGTACTTC | CSAKEGAGGRDEQYF
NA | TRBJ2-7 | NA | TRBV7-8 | TGTGCCAGCAGCTCCGCCGCCGGGCCTTTTTCCTTCTACGAGCAGTACTTC | CASSSAAGPFSFYEQYF
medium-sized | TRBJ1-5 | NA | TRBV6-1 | TGTGCCGTACGACCGAGCAATCAGCCCCAGCATTTT | CAVRPSNQPQHF
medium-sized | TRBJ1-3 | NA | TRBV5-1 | TGCGCCAGCAGCTTGTCCGGGGGGGCTTCTGGAAACACCATATATTTT | CASSLSGGASGNTIYF
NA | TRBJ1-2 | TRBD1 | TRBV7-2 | TGTGCCAGCAGCTTATGGACAGGGGGATATGGCTACACCTTC | CASSLWTGGYGYTF
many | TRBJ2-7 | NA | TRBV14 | TGTGCCAGCAGCCAGACCCCCCCCGAGCAGTACTTC | CASSQTPPEQYF
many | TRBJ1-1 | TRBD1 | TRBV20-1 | TGCAGTGCCGCTCGGGGACAGACGAACACTGAAGCTTTCTTT | CSAARGQTNTEAFF
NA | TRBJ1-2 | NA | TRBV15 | TGTGCCACCAGCACTCAGGGAGACTATGGCTACACCTTC | CATSTQGDYGYTF